This T cell receptor beta chain was identified in a study of cytomegalovirus exposure and HLA in healthy donors. Study as a whole: There were under 140 million unique TCR beta sequences, drawn from roughly 200 million T cells, in an earlier analysis.

A remark on this clone: Antigen unknown.

Study observations and caveats: Through in vitro validation, three CMV-associated chains were shown to be specific for CMV antigens.

Primers included in the PCR were 60 Vbeta and 13 Jbeta primers. Profiling relied on immunoSEQ multiplex PCR, and the TCRdb table lists in-frame clones only, not all of them. Of tens of thousands of clones listed, roughly three quarters are singletons. Losses at the gene ends were 5 bases for V and 5 bases for J; bases not matched to a gene: 5. This CDR3 region has 14 residues. Germline CDR1 and CDR2: MGHRA and YSYEKL. The origin of this receptor is a woman in her thirties or forties in good health and CMV-seropositive. Sequenced: PBMCs. The chain carries TRBV4-1 and TRBJ2-1; 8 bases line up with TRBD2. The CDR3 DNA reads TGCGCCAGCAGCGCGGGACTAGTGGACAATGAGCAGTTCTTC. This sequence encodes CASSAGLVDNEQFF.